The 9 T cell receptor beta chains below were found in one sample sequenced in a study of shared clonotypes between healthy human individuals. CD45RO-negative, CCR7-positively selected cells formed the naive CD8 fraction, excluding terminally differentiated effector memory CD45RA+ cells. Profiling relied on immunoSEQ multiplex PCR, and the TCRdb table lists in-frame clones only, not all of them. The sample includes about 2.1 million clones, around 93% of them seen just once. Specimen: naive CD8+ T cells from PBMCs. These receptors all stem from a man aged 18 to 30 in good health. Some clones in this sample may be carry-over from other donors' samples.

The V call is TRBV27, the J call TRBJ1-2; 9 bases fit TRBD1. CDR3 length: 13 amino acids. J lost 6 bases, V lost 3 bases, and 2 bases had no gene match. CDR1 is MNHEY and CDR2 is SMNVEV in the germline V gene (reference sequence). The CDR3 protein is CASSFGTGNGYTF. CDR3 sequence (DNA): TGTGCCAGCAGTTTCGGGACAGGGAATGGCTACACCTTC.

The V gene is TRBV6-6, the J gene TRBJ2-1; TRBD2 matches at 8 bases. Germline trimming cut 7 bases from V and 7 bases from J; bases unmatched to any gene: 3. The CDR3 totals 12 residues. Germline V gene sequence: CDR1 MNHNY, CDR2 SVGAGI (reference sequence). DNA for the CDR3: TGTGCCAGCACGCTAGCGGGTAATGAGCAGTTCTTC. This gives the protein CASTLAGNEQFF.

CDR3 loop: CASSFGTGAYEQYF. CDR3 DNA sequence: TGTGCCAGCAGCTTCGGGACAGGGGCCTACGAGCAGTACTTC. The chain links TRBV11-1 to TRBJ2-7, with 10 positions matching TRBD1. CDR3 length: 14 amino acids. V shed 3 bases and J 2 bases; nucleotides not matched to a gene: 1. Germline V gene data show CDR1 as SGHAT and CDR2 as FQDESV (reference sequence). The variable domain in full, with the rest retrieved from reference TRBV11-1 and TRBJ2-7, is EAEVAQSPRYKITEKSQAVAFWCDPISGHATLYWYRQILGQGPELLVQFQDESVVDDSQLPKDRFSAERLKGVDSTLKIQPAELGDSAMYLCASSFGTGAYEQYFGPGTRLTVT.

V gene TRBV4-1 combines with J gene TRBJ2-7, with D possibly TRBD2 on 6 matching bases. The germline gives CDR1 MGHRA, CDR2 YSYEKL. This CDR3 is built from 15 residues. V was trimmed by 5 bases and J by 2 bases, leaving 16 bases between them. This CDR3 is CASSSRDSFTYEQYF. In DNA form, the CDR3 reads TGCGCCAGCAGCAGCCGGGACTCTTTCACCTACGAGCAGTACTTC.

This clone is a singleton in its sample. The rearrangement uses TRBV14 and TRBJ1-2; 7 bases match TRBD1. Trimming at V came to 4 bases and at J to 4 bases, leaving 6 bases not matched to a gene. CDR3 size: 14 residues. The germline V gene has CDR1 SGHDN and CDR2 FVKESK. CDR3 nucleotides: TGTGCCAGCAGCCCTAGGGGGCTCGCCTATGGCTACACCTTC. Translation gives CASSPRGLAYGYTF.

The chain joins TRBV28 to TRBJ2-5; perhaps D is TRBD1 or TRBD2 (6 bases each). The V end was cut by 5 bases, the J end by 5 bases, with 18 bases between. The CDR3 contains 15 residues. CDR1 and CDR2 (germline): MDHEN, SYDVKM. Here the CDR3 DNA reads TGTGCCAGCAGTGCCCCATTGGGGGGCCTGGAGACCCAGTACTTC. Translating it yields CASSAPLGGLETQYF.

About this clone itself: One end of the junction fails to match germline, which may point to a read error. This sequence joins TRBV27 and TRBJ2-6; D possibly uses TRBD1 or TRBD2 (6 bases each). The CDR3 is 13 amino acids. Per the germline V gene, CDR1 is MNHEY and CDR2 is SMNVEV (reference sequence). The CDR3 region has the DNA TGTGCCAGCGCAACAAGGGGGGTCAACGTCCTGACTTTC. This codes for CASATRGVNVLTF.

The chain uses TRBV5-4 and TRBJ1-1; D is perhaps TRBD1 (5 bases). Trimming took 0 bases from V and 0 from J, leaving 12 bases between them. The CDR3 has 16 residues. Germline-derived CDR1 and CDR2 are SGHNT and YYREEE (reference sequence). The CDR3 bases are TGTGCCAGCAGCTTGGAAATGGGGGGTCTGAACACTGAAGCTTTCTTT. Encoded protein: CASSLEMGGLNTEAFF. The full variable domain, its missing parts supplied by reference TRBV5-4 and TRBJ1-1, is ETGVTQSPTHLIKTRGQQVTLRCSSQSGHNTVSWYQQALGQGPQFIFQYYREEENGRGNFPPRFSGLQFPNYSSELNVNALELDDSALYLCASSLEMGGLNTEAFFGQGTRLTVV.

In its sample, this clone was seen a few times. This chain joins TRBV29-1 and TRBJ1-1; D perhaps matches TRBD1 (6 bases). CDR1 SQVTM and CDR2 ANQGSEA come from the germline V gene. V lost 2 bases, J lost 10 bases, and 11 bases lay in between. CDR3 length: 11 residues. This CDR3 is CSVELQGGAFF. The CDR3 DNA reads TGCAGCGTTGAACTACAGGGTGGAGCTTTCTTT.